This T cell receptor beta chain was sequenced in a study of T-cell memory formation after mild COVID-19. TCRdb re-called the 5' RACE reads with MiXCR, one entry per CDR3 protein. The top ten clones hold roughly 25% of a sample with approximately 270,000 distinct CDR3 sequences, roughly 16% of them seen once. Trimming took off 1 base at V and 5 bases at J, with 3 bases between the two ends. The CDR3 loop spans 11 amino acids. Germline CDR1 is LGHNA and CDR2 is YNFKEQ. Findings and caveats of the study: Pre-infection memory held some responding clones, suggesting pre-existing cross-reactive T cells responded. Largely, contracting CD4+ clones fell within CM and EM, and contracting CD8+ clones within EMRA.

Regarding this clonotype: Its antigen remains unidentified.

V usage is TRBV4-2 and J usage is TRBJ2-7; unclear D gene. The origin of this receptor is a man aged 18 to 30 who had mild COVID-19 (a few samples of this study predate the infection). Cell type and time point are not known. Material: PBMCs or a T cell subset sorted from them (not recorded which). The CDR3 coding sequence is TGTGCCAGCAGCCAAGGGGACGAGCAGTACTTC. Translated: CASSQGDEQYF.